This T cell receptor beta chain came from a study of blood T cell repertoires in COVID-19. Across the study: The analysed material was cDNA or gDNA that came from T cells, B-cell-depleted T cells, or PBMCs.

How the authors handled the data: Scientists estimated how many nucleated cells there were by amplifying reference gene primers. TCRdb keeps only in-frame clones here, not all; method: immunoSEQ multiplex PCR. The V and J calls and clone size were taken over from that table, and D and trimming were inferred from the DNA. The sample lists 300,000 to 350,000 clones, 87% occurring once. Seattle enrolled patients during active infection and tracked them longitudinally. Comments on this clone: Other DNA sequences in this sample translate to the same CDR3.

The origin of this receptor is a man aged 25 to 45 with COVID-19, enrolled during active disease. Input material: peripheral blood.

In nucleotides, the CDR3 is TGCGCCAGCAGCTTAGGGGCAGGAGCTAATCAGCCCCAGCATTTT. Residues: CASSLGAGANQPQHF. This rearrangement joins TRBV5-1 to TRBJ1-5; weak D call: TRBD1 (5 bases). This CDR3 region has 15 residues. Germline V CDR1 and CDR2: SGHRS, YFSETQ. Between the trimmed V and J ends, which lost 2 bases and 4 bases, there was a span of 13 bases. The full variable domain, with the rest looked up from reference TRBV5-1 and TRBJ1-5, is KAGVTQTPRYLIKTRGQQVTLSCSPISGHRSVSWYQQTPGQGLQFLFEYFSETQRNKGNFPGRFSGRQFSNSRSEMNVSTLELGDSALYLCASSLGAGANQPQHFGDGTRLSIL.